The present entry profiles one T cell receptor (beta chain) with its context. The sample is drawn from a study of blood T cell repertoires in COVID-19. Study-level background: Both acute and convalescent COVID-19 samples were obtained from the United States, Italy and Spain. The analysed material was cDNA or gDNA that came from T cells, B-cell-depleted T cells, or PBMCs.

Authors' processing steps: By means of reference gene primer amplification, nucleated cell counts were estimated. Produced via immunoSEQ multiplex PCR; TCRdb's table is partial and in-frame only. Clone size and the V and J calls come from that table; the DNA yielded D and trimming. The sample has about 81,000 clones, about 95% seen once; the top ten hold around 4.2%. Germline CDR1 MDHEN, CDR2 SYDVKM. The V segment lost 5 bases and the J segment 4 bases; nucleotides outside the gene matches: 11. The CDR3 covers 17 residues. Sequenced: peripheral blood. This clonotype was obtained from a human donor with active COVID-19. The donor label of this sample is uncertain. The rearrangement joins TRBV28 to TRBJ2-5, with 12 bases matching TRBD1. CDR3 in amino acids: CASSRTGTGGAGETQYF. Written as DNA, the CDR3 is TGTGCCAGCAGTCGTACCGGGACAGGGGGCGCGGGAGAGACCCAGTACTTC.